These 20 T cell receptor beta chains were sequenced from one sample in a study of tumor and adjacent non-tumor tissue in lung cancer (dated by TCRdb to the late 2010s). Bulk unsorted tissue served as the source for RNA extraction, and RNA quality was assessed using a NanoDrop ND-1000 and an Agilent 2100. Normal lung samples were distant non-tumor tissue taken more than 3 cm from the tumor edge. Receptor libraries were prepared by multiplex PCR. Instrument used: Illumina HiSeq 2500. TCRbeta libraries were constructed through three rounds of nested PCR with primers (Table S4) according to protocols adapted from ARM-PCR. In TCRdb, the public reads were trimmed at Q25 with fastp and aligned with MiXCR, with productive beta chains retained. Every entry covers one CDR3 protein and lists the most common genes and DNA from its rows. The sample table contains about 98,000 distinct CDR3 sequences; only one count was recorded for roughly 78% of them. Under 40% of the sample comes from the top ten.

Input material: distant non-tumor lung tissue. The source of these receptors is a man aged 60 to 69 with small cell lung cancer.

This clonotype occurred many times. This rearrangement joins TRBV28 to TRBJ1-1; D ambiguous. V lost 1 base and J 10 bases, leaving 13 bases between the germline ends. Germline CDR1 is MDHEN and CDR2 is SYDVKM. The CDR3 covers 13 residues. DNA of the CDR3: TGTGCCAGCAGTTTATTCCAGGATTCGATAGCTTTCTTT. It yields the protein CASSLFQDSIAFF.

The chain is built from TRBV6-6 and TRBJ2-7; D is undetermined. Germline loops: CDR1 MNHNY, CDR2 SVGAGI (reference sequence). This CDR3 spans 14 amino acids. Written as DNA, the CDR3 is TGTGTCAACAGTTACGAGAAGGGCTTCTACGAGCAGTACGTC. Protein sequence: CVNSYEKGFYEQYV.

On this clonotype itself: One end of the junction is discordant with germline, which a read error may explain. The gene calls are TRBV29-1 and TRBJ2-2, with 7 bases lining up with TRBD1. This CDR3 spans 15 amino acids. Germline V gene sequence: CDR1 SQVTM, CDR2 ANQGSEA. The CDR3 DNA is TGCAGCGACTCGACAGGGAACCTCCTCACCGGGGAGCCGTTTTTT. It specifies CSDSTGNLLTGEPFF.

This chain connects TRBV29-1 to TRBJ2-2; 7 bases align to TRBD1. Germline loops: CDR1 SQVTM, CDR2 ANQGSEA. This CDR3 is 16 amino acids long. V dropped 6 bases and J dropped 6; count of bases not matched to a gene: 16. The CDR3 DNA follows: TGCAGCGTCTCCAGAAGGGGGCGTCAGGGGGCCGGGGAGCTGTTTTTT. Translation gives CSVSRRGRQGAGELFF.

As concerns this clonotype: Likely a read error: the CDR3 ends without its conserved phenylalanine or tryptophan. V and J are TRBV5-6 and TRBJ1-1; the D is unclear. The CDR3 is made up of 16 amino acids. Trimming shortened V by 0 bases and J by 1 base, and 13 bases separated the two germline ends. CDR1 and CDR2 from the germline V gene are SGHDT and YYEEEE. CDR3 nucleotides: TGTGCCAGCAGCTTGGCCTCCGGAGCAGCGAACACTGAAGCTTTCTAT. It is translated as CASSLASGAANTEAFY.

The chain couples TRBV12-3 or TRBV12-4 to TRBJ2-1; D is perhaps TRBD2 (6 bases). The ends were cut back, 7 bases at V and 9 bases at J, with 19 bases in the middle. CDR3 length equals 14 residues. CDR3 region: CASTGRHGIIEQFF. The CDR3 nucleotides read TGTGCCAGCACAGGGAGGCATGGAATTATTGAGCAGTTCTTC.

This chain links TRBV6-1 with TRBJ2-3, with D perhaps TRBD2 (5 bases). The V and J ends lost 6 bases and 12 bases respectively, with 25 bases between them. The CDR3 covers 15 residues. Germline V gene lookup returns CDR1 MNHNS and CDR2 SASEGT. The CDR3 DNA reads as TGTGCCAGCAGCTACGGGATAGGGCCCACCACTACACAGTATTTT. Translated, it gives CASSYGIGPTTTQYF.

About this clonotype: A junction end diverges from the germline sequence, so it may reflect a read error. The rearrangement joins TRBV6-1 to TRBJ2-3, with unresolved D. Germline assignment: CDR1 MNHNS and CDR2 SASEGT. The CDR3 is 17 residues long. CDR3 DNA sequence: TGTGCCGGCAGTCATCGTCAGATTGTGATTAGCACAGATACGCAGTATTTT. It codes for CAGSHRQIVISTDTQYF.

Points on this clonotype: A much bigger clone sits one base away, suggesting this may be a read error. The V gene is TRBV20-1, the J gene TRBJ2-5; a possible D gene is TRBD2 (6 bases). The CDR3 loop spans 13 amino acids. The germline gives CDR1 DFQATT, CDR2 SNEGSKA (reference sequence). CDR3 sequence (DNA): TGTCGACCCGGCTGGAGGGCTGGGGAGACCCAGTACTTC. It is translated as CRPGWRAGETQYF.

A word on this clonotype: A clone one base away is much larger, so this may be a read error. The chain has TRBV25-1 and TRBJ2-5; D is perhaps TRBD1 or TRBD2 (5 bases each). V was pared by 3 bases and J by 4 bases, with 6 bases between. The CDR3 length is 12 residues. Germline CDR1 MGHDK, CDR2 SYGVNS. The CDR3 sequence is CASSERGETQYF. The DNA for the CDR3 is TGTGCCAGCAGTGAGAGGGGAGAGACCCAGTACTTC.

Worth noting for this clonotype: The junction departs from germline at one end; a sequencing error may be responsible. V gene TRBV29-1 combines with J gene TRBJ2-1; 9 nucleotides match TRBD1. The CDR3 is 13 residues long. Germline values: CDR1 SQVTM, CDR2 ANQGSEA. The CDR3 DNA reads TGCAGCGCCAACAGGGGGCCTTACAATGGGCAGTCCTTC. It yields the protein CSANRGPYNGQSF.

This clonotype occurred once. This chain connects TRBV20-1 to TRBJ2-2, with a tentative D call TRBD1 (6 bases). Germline V gene data show CDR1 as DFQATT and CDR2 as SNEGSKA (reference sequence). This CDR3 contains 16 residues. V lost 3 bases, J lost 5 bases, and 19 bases lay in between. CDR3 DNA: TGCAGTGCTAGGGATCCTACCTGGACAGCGACCGGGGAGCTGTTTTTT. Translating gives CSARDPTWTATGELFF.

Remarks on this clonotype: Relative to the germline gene, one junction end is altered; a read error may explain this. V gene TRBV12-5 combines with J gene TRBJ2-1; 7 bases map to TRBD2. The CDR3 spans 20 residues. CDR1 and CDR2 from the germline V gene are LGHNT and FRNRAP. The CDR3 sequence is CASGYQLLLARGSPYNEQFF. The DNA for the CDR3 is TGTGCCAGTGGCTACCAACTGTTACTAGCGCGAGGCTCCCCCTACAATGAGCAGTTCTTC.

Comment on this clonotype: A read error is likely, as this CDR3 ends without the conserved phenylalanine or tryptophan. The chain couples TRBV5-4 to TRBJ1-6; D is unresolved. CDR1 and CDR2 from the germline V gene are SGHNT and YYREEE (reference sequence). The CDR3 totals 14 residues. Deletions cut 0 bases from V and 10 bases from J, with 11 bases between. CDR3 protein: CASSLDPEGSPLHI. In nucleotides, the CDR3 is TGTGCCAGCAGCTTGGACCCAGAGGGCTCACCCCTCCACATT.

The V call is TRBV6-1, the J call TRBJ2-2, with TRBD2 identical over 11 bases. The length of the CDR3 is 16 residues. J gave up 10 bases and V 10 bases, and 17 bases lay outside the gene matches. Germline CDR1 is MNHNS and CDR2 is SASEGT. The CDR3 DNA follows: TGTGCCACCACGGTCCCGGGACTAGCGGTCCCCGAGGAGCTGTTTTTT. Its translation is CATTVPGLAVPEELFF.

Notes on this clonotype: It may be a read error: a sequence one base away is much more abundant. The chain is built from TRBV19 and TRBJ2-2; weak D call: TRBD2 (5 bases). The germline gives CDR1 LNHDA, CDR2 SQIVND (reference sequence). CDR3 size: 14 residues. DNA of the CDR3: TGTGACAGCAGGCTCGGACTTGACACCGGGGAGCTGTTTTTT. This encodes CDSRLGLDTGELFF.

The chain combines TRBV10-3 with TRBJ2-5, with 8 positions matching TRBD2. With 7 bases clipped from V and 2 bases from J, the junction kept 6 bases outside the gene matches. Per the germline V gene, CDR1 is ENHRY and CDR2 is SYGVKD. The CDR3 loop spans 14 amino acids. CDR3 nucleotide sequence: TGTGCCATCACGGGGGGGAGCGGACAAGAGACCCAGTACTTC. It yields the protein CAITGGSGQETQYF.

Points on this clonotype: One end of the junction is discordant with germline, which a read error may explain. J is TRBJ1-4 and V is TRBV4-1; TRBD1 agrees at 9 bases. The CDR3 is 17 amino acids. Germline V gene sequence: CDR1 MGHRA, CDR2 YSYEKL. The CDR3 region is CVSSLLWTGASNEKLFF. CDR3 DNA: TGCGTCAGCAGCCTGCTTTGGACAGGGGCATCAAATGAAAAACTGTTTTTT.

The gene calls are TRBV7-2 and TRBJ2-3, with D tentatively TRBD2 (6 bases). The V end was cut by 5 bases, the J end by 9 bases, with 21 bases between. Germline CDR1 reads SGHTA; CDR2 reads FQGNSA. The CDR3 loop spans 15 amino acids. CDR3 sequence: CASSQDQRVAGTQYF. In DNA form, the CDR3 reads TGTGCCAGCAGCCAGGATCAGCGGGTGGCCGGAACGCAGTATTTT.

Of note for this clonotype: The junction differs from germline at one of its ends, possibly a read error. The V and J genes are TRBV11-3 and TRBJ2-3; the D gene could be TRBD1 or TRBD2 (5 bases each). In germline, CDR1 is SGHNT, CDR2 YENEEA. The CDR3 has 13 residues. Written as DNA, the CDR3 is TGTGCCGGCAGCTCCCGGGGACCGGATAGGCAGTATTTT. Encoded protein: CAGSSRGPDRQYF.